A selection of T cell receptor beta chains follows, all from one sample in a study of blood T cell dynamics during melanoma immunotherapy. TCRdb's copy holds only in-frame clones and misses some; the assay was immunoSEQ multiplex PCR. Found here are 6,500 to 7,000 clones, roughly 88% of them singletons; the top ten hold more than 35%. Material: blood, obtained from a patient treated with checkpoint blockade. These receptors all stem from a human donor with melanoma. Some clones in this sample may be carry-over from other donors' samples. CDR3s include the opening cysteine and the closing phenylalanine or tryptophan. A D gene is named only where the DNA matches it firmly. Clone size, where shown, is once, few, many, or a class for clones that have expanded.

D gene	J gene	clone size	V gene	CDR3 protein	CDR3 DNA
-	TRBJ1-3	-	TRBV18	CASSPRSVEGNTIYF	TGTGCCAGCTCACCACGATCCGTAGAGGGAAACACCATATATTTT
TRBD1	TRBJ2-6	-	TRBV15	CATSGDRVHSGGANVLTF	TGTGCCACCAGCGGGGACAGGGTTCACTCTGGGGGGGCCAACGTCCTGACTTTC
TRBD1	TRBJ2-7	-	TRBV6-5	CATWDRGPYEQYF	TGTGCCACCTGGGACAGGGGCCCCTACGAGCAGTACTTC
-	TRBJ2-2	-	TRBV7-6	CASSKLQNTGELFF	TGTGCCAGCAGCAAATTACAGAACACCGGGGAGCTGTTTTTT
TRBD2	TRBJ2-3	-	TRBV11-2	CASSPLAGGNTQYF	TGTGCCAGCAGCCCCCTAGCGGGAGGGAATACGCAGTATTTT
-	TRBJ2-1	once	TRBV2	CASQLQGGSYNEQFF	TGTGCCAGTCAGCTACAAGGGGGCTCCTACAATGAGCAGTTCTTC
-	TRBJ2-4	-	TRBV6-5	CASSPGGEAKNIQYF	TGTGCCAGCAGTCCAGGCGGTGAAGCCAAAAACATTCAGTACTTC
-	TRBJ1-2	-	TRBV9	CASSAQILVGDGYTF	TGTGCCAGCAGCGCCCAGATCTTGGTGGGGGACGGCTACACCTTC
-	TRBJ1-1	-	TRBV12-5	CASGWQTSGRVNTEAFF	TGTGCTAGTGGTTGGCAGACGTCAGGGAGGGTAAACACTGAAGCTTTCTTT
TRBD2	TRBJ2-3	-	TRBV30	CAQSELAGGSTDTQYF	TGTGCCCAGTCGGAACTAGCGGGAGGCTCCACAGATACGCAGTATTTT
-	TRBJ1-2	-	TRBV6-1	CASSELSTGYYGYTF	TGTGCCAGCAGTGAACTTTCGACAGGATACTATGGCTACACCTTC
TRBD1	TRBJ2-7	-	TRBV6-5	CASSLSGTGAYEQYF	TGTGCCAGCAGCCTCTCCGGGACAGGGGCCTACGAGCAGTACTTC
-	TRBJ2-3	-	TRBV19	CASSIQGSTDTQYF	TGTGCCAGTAGTATCCAGGGCAGCACAGATACGCAGTATTTT
-	TRBJ1-2	-	TRBV10-2	CASSSGKADGYTF	TGCGCCAGCAGTAGCGGCAAAGCCGATGGCTACACCTTC
-	TRBJ2-1	-	TRBV7-2	CASSLVSRGSYNEQFF	TGTGCCAGCAGCTTAGTCTCCAGGGGCTCCTACAATGAGCAGTTCTTC